A selection of T cell receptor beta chains follows, all from one sample in a study of CD8+ T cells in alopecia areata. Data came from immunoSEQ multiplex PCR; TCRdb stores just in-frame clones and leaves some out. The sample yields about 180,000 clones, 45% to 60% seen once. The input for sequencing was CD8+ T cells sorted from blood, taken at approximately week 51, from a patient treated with tofacitinib. These receptors came from a human donor with alopecia areata. Each CDR3 is given with its conserved first and last residue. D genes are given only for firm matches. A clone size is listed for some rows: how often the clone was seen (once, few, many), or a class if it is expanded.

DNA | CDR3 | size | V | D | J
TGTGCCAGCAGCTTAAACAGGGAATACGAGCAGTACTTC | CASSLNREYEQYF | NA | TRBV7-9 | NA | TRBJ2-7
TGTGCCAGCAGCGTAGAGAAGAACACTGAAGCTTTCTTT | CASSVEKNTEAFF | once | TRBV9 | NA | TRBJ1-1
TGTGCCAGCAGTTTATCGCCAGGCGCGAACACTGAAGCTTTCTTT | CASSLSPGANTEAFF | NA | TRBV27 | NA | TRBJ1-1
TGTGCCAGCAGCTCGACGGGTAATCAGCCCCAGCATTTT | CASSSTGNQPQHF | NA | TRBV11-2 | NA | TRBJ1-5
TGTGCCAGCAGCGATGGGGAGAACACTGAAGCTTTCTTT | CASSDGENTEAFF | NA | TRBV13 | NA | TRBJ1-1
TGTGCCAGGATAGTAGGGACGGTGAACACTGAAGCTTTCTTT | CARIVGTVNTEAFF | NA | TRBV2 | NA | TRBJ1-1
TGCGCCAGCAGTGAGTCGACAGGGGTCCAAGAGACCCAGTACTTC | CASSESTGVQETQYF | NA | TRBV10-1 | TRBD1 | TRBJ2-5
TGTGCCAGCAGTTTAGGGTGGCAGGGAGGCGGTCAGCCCCAGCATTTT | CASSLGWQGGGQPQHF | NA | TRBV28 | NA | TRBJ1-5
TGTGCCAGCAGCCCCGCTAGCCGGACAGCGAGCTATGGCTACACCTTC | CASSPASRTASYGYTF | NA | TRBV11-2 | NA | TRBJ1-2
TGCGCCAGCAGCCGGAAACATACAGGGGTAGTAAGTCAAGCTCGCGGGGAGCTGTTTTTT | CASSRKHTGVVSQARGELFF | NA | TRBV4-3 | TRBD1 | TRBJ2-2
TGTGCCAGCAGTTTAACGGCGATCTACAATGAGCAGTTCTTC | CASSLTAIYNEQFF | NA | TRBV27 | NA | TRBJ2-1
TGTGCCAGCAGCCGAGGACTGTACACCGGGGAGCTGTTTTTT | CASSRGLYTGELFF | NA | TRBV7-2 | NA | TRBJ2-2
TGTGCCAGCAGCCCGCTTCAAGCGAACACTGAAGCTTTCTTT | CASSPLQANTEAFF | NA | TRBV5-6 | NA | TRBJ1-1
TGCGCCAGCAGCCTACGGGCAGGGAAAAGCAATCAGCCCCAGCATTTT | CASSLRAGKSNQPQHF | NA | TRBV4-1 | NA | TRBJ1-5
TGTGCCAGCAGCCAACTAGCGGGGGACACCGGGGAGCTGTTTTTT | CASSQLAGDTGELFF | few | TRBV5-4 | TRBD2 | TRBJ2-2
TGTGCTAGTGGTTTGGTGGGACCCGTCTACGAGCAGTACTTC | CASGLVGPVYEQYF | few | TRBV12-5 | NA | TRBJ2-7
TGTGCCAGCAGTACCCTTGCCCTCAGCTCCTACAATGAGCAGTTCTTC | CASSTLALSSYNEQFF | NA | TRBV2 | NA | TRBJ2-1
TGTGCCAGCAGCCCCCGCTCCCAAAGGAATGAGCAGTTCTTC | CASSPRSQRNEQFF | few | TRBV9 | NA | TRBJ2-1
TGCGCCAGCAGCTTGGAGTTGCGGCAAGAGACCCAGTACTTC | CASSLELRQETQYF | NA | TRBV5-1 | NA | TRBJ2-5
TGCGCCAGCAGCGCACCAGGGACTGGACGGACTGAAGCTTTCTTT | CASSAPGTGRTEAFF | NA | TRBV5-1 | NA | TRBJ1-1
TGTGCCACCAGCAGAGTTGCGGGGAGCAATCAGCCCCAGCATTTT | CATSRVAGSNQPQHF | NA | TRBV15 | NA | TRBJ1-5
TGTGCCAGCAGCCCCCTGCGACAAGAGACCCAGTACTTC | CASSPLRQETQYF | NA | TRBV7-9 | NA | TRBJ2-5
TGTGCCTGGAGTGAGGGGGGGGATCAGCCCCAGCATTTT | CAWSEGGDQPQHF | NA | TRBV30 | NA | TRBJ1-5
TGCGCCAGCAGCCCCATCACCAGCCTCGATGGCTACACCTTC | CASSPITSLDGYTF | NA | TRBV4-1 | NA | TRBJ1-2
TGTGCCAGCAGCGTGGTGGTGAACACTGAAGCTTTCTTT | CASSVVVNTEAFF | NA | TRBV7-2 | NA | TRBJ1-1
TGTGCCAGCTCACCACCGAACACCGGGGAGCTGTTTTTT | CASSPPNTGELFF | few | TRBV18 | NA | TRBJ2-2
TGCAGCGGCGGGGGGAGGACGAACGAGCAGTACTTC | CSGGGRTNEQYF | few | TRBV29-1 | TRBD2 | TRBJ2-7
TGCGCCAGCAGCCCCTGGACAGGGGAAGGGACTGAAGCTTTCTTT | CASSPWTGEGTEAFF | once | TRBV5-1 | TRBD1 | TRBJ1-1
TGTGCCAGCAGTTACTCCCCCGAAGGACTAGCTGACATTCAGTACTTC | CASSYSPEGLADIQYF | NA | TRBV6-5 | TRBD2 | TRBJ2-4
TGTGCCAGCAGCCTTCTCGAGTCCCGAGCGACCGGGGAGCTGTTTTTT | CASSLLESRATGELFF | few | TRBV25-1 | NA | TRBJ2-2
TGTGCCAGCAGCCCACAGGCTTCCTACGAGCAGTACTTC | CASSPQASYEQYF | NA | TRBV7-9 | NA | TRBJ2-7
TGTGCCAGCAGTTTGGGGGACAGGGCTCGAGAGACCCAGTACTTC | CASSLGDRARETQYF | NA | TRBV27 | TRBD1 | TRBJ2-5
TGCAGCGCCTCTACTAGTGGTGGGAGCTCCTACAATGAGCAGTTCTTC | CSASTSGGSSYNEQFF | NA | TRBV29-1 | NA | TRBJ2-1
TGTGCCACCAGCAGAGTGGCAGGGAGGGATGAAAAACTGTTTTTT | CATSRVAGRDEKLFF | NA | TRBV15 | NA | TRBJ1-4
TGTGCCAGCAGCTTAGGCTCCCTCTCTGGGGCCAACGTCCTGACTTTC | CASSLGSLSGANVLTF | NA | TRBV7-8 | NA | TRBJ2-6
TGTGCCAGCAGCTCGGGACAAAGCAATCAGCCCCAGCATTTT | CASSSGQSNQPQHF | NA | TRBV5-6 | NA | TRBJ1-5
TGTGCCATCAGCGGGGACTTAACCTACGAGCAGTACTTC | CAISGDLTYEQYF | NA | TRBV10-3 | NA | TRBJ2-7
TGTGCCAGCAGCCCCCCGGCTCTATACGAGCAGTACTTC | CASSPPALYEQYF | NA | TRBV4-2 | NA | TRBJ2-7
TGTGCCAGCAGCTTCGGGAGCGGGGGGACTGACAATGAGCAGTTCTTC | CASSFGSGGTDNEQFF | NA | TRBV7-8 | TRBD2 | TRBJ2-1
TGTGCCAGCAGCCAAGGATATTCCTACGAGCAGTACTTC | CASSQGYSYEQYF | NA | TRBV7-8 | NA | TRBJ2-7
TGTGCCAGCAGCTTGGGACTAGCGGGGAACACAGATACGCAGTATTTT | CASSLGLAGNTDTQYF | NA | TRBV13 | TRBD2 | TRBJ2-3
TGTGCCAGCAGTTACGAGGGTTCTGGCGAGCAGTACTTC | CASSYEGSGEQYF | NA | TRBV6-5 | NA | TRBJ2-7
TGTGCCAGCATACTAGCGGGGGGATCACCCAGTCTCTTC | CASILAGGSPSLF | NA | TRBV2 | TRBD2 | TRBJ2-1
TGTGCCAGCAGTTACACAGGGAGGGAGCAGTACTTC | CASSYTGREQYF | few | TRBV6-5 | NA | TRBJ2-7
TGTGCCAGCAGTTACCCATGGGACACCATGAACACTGAAGCTTTCTTT | CASSYPWDTMNTEAFF | NA | TRBV6-6 | NA | TRBJ1-1